A single sample is the source of the 26 T cell receptor beta chains below, sequenced in a study of shared clonotypes between healthy human individuals. Naivety among CD8 cells was defined by CD45RO negativity and positive CCR7 selection, thereby excluding terminally differentiated effector memory CD45RA+ cells. Produced via immunoSEQ multiplex PCR; TCRdb's table is partial and in-frame only. In the table there are about 820,000 clones, roughly 92% of which are singletons. Input material: naive CD8+ T cells sorted from blood. These receptors all stem from a man aged 30 to 39 in good health.

The genes are TRBV7-3 and TRBJ2-3; D unclear. Germline values: CDR1 SGHTA, CDR2 FQGTGA. The CDR3 contains 13 residues. Trimming removed 2 bases from V and 2 bases from J, with 5 bases in between. CDR3 region: CASSLEPTDTQYF. In DNA, the CDR3 is TGTGCCAGCAGCTTAGAGCCCACAGATACGCAGTATTTT.

The rearrangement links TRBV5-1 to TRBJ2-7; a possible D gene is TRBD1 (6 bases). The CDR3 loop spans 14 amino acids. Germline loops: CDR1 SGHRS, CDR2 YFSETQ. Trimming pared 4 bases from V and 1 base from J, leaving 12 bases between. The CDR3 coding sequence is TGCGCCAGCAGCCAGATGACAGGTTCCTACGAGCAGTACTTC. Protein: CASSQMTGSYEQYF.

The chain employs TRBV9 and TRBJ1-2, with D maybe TRBD1 (6 bases). Per germline, CDR1 SGDLS and CDR2 YYNGEE. This CDR3 is built from 15 residues. The V end was cut by 4 bases, the J end by 4 bases, with 17 bases between. The CDR3, as DNA: TGTGCCAGCAGCCCCCGGCGGGGGGGCAGCTATGGCTACACCTTC. It yields the protein CASSPRRGGSYGYTF.

The genes are TRBV7-2 and TRBJ1-2; D uncertain. Germline CDR1 reads SGHTA; CDR2 reads FQGNSA. CDR3 length: 13 amino acids. Trimming cost V 6 bases and J 5 bases, with 13 bases left between them. In DNA form, the CDR3 reads TGTGCCAGCAGTCGGGGAAAAGGGTATGGCTACACCTTC. It is translated as CASSRGKGYGYTF.

V usage is TRBV19 and J usage is TRBJ2-1, with D perhaps TRBD1 (6 bases). V was cut by 0 bases and J by 1 base, with 10 bases left in between. The CDR3 runs to 16 residues. The germline V gene encodes CDR1 LNHDA and CDR2 SQIVND (reference sequence). The CDR3 region has the DNA TGTGCCAGTAGTATAGATACAACAGGGTCCTACAATGAGCAGTTCTTC. Its protein is CASSIDTTGSYNEQFF.

This clone was found a few times. The chain carries TRBV2 and TRBJ1-2, with TRBD1 as a possible D gene (6 bases). The CDR3 runs to 14 residues. The germline CDR1 and CDR2 sequences are SNHLY and FYNNEI. V lost 6 bases to trimming and J lost 6 bases, with 17 bases between them. The CDR3 loop is CASRKGGLMDGYTF. DNA of the CDR3: TGTGCCAGCAGAAAGGGGGGTTTGATGGATGGCTACACCTTC.

The chain has TRBV9 and TRBJ1-5; no firm D call. In germline, CDR1 is SGDLS, CDR2 YYNGEE. Trimming took 0 bases from V and 3 from J, leaving 7 bases between them. This CDR3 region has 14 residues. The CDR3, as DNA: TGTGCCAGCAGCGTAGGAGGGTTCAATCAGCCCCAGCATTTT. Amino acids: CASSVGGFNQPQHF. The variable domain in full, with the rest retrieved from reference TRBV9 and TRBJ1-5, is DSGVTQTPKHLITATGQRVTLRCSPRSGDLSVYWYQQSLDQGLQFLIQYYNGEERAKGNILERFSAQQFPDLHSELNLSSLELGDSALYFCASSVGGFNQPQHFGDGTRLSIL.

The J gene is TRBJ2-7, the V gene TRBV28, with a tentative D call TRBD1 (6 bases). V gave up 2 bases and J gave up 1 base, with 12 bases separating them. This CDR3 contains 15 residues. CDR1 and CDR2 from the germline V gene are MDHEN and SYDVKM. CDR3 protein: CASSLVQGTSYEQYF. The CDR3 nucleotides are TGTGCCAGCAGTTTAGTCCAGGGGACATCCTACGAGCAGTACTTC.

The chain is built from TRBV30 and TRBJ2-5; no reliable D call. The CDR3 is 14 amino acids. Germline assignment: CDR1 GTSNPN and CDR2 SVGIG (reference sequence). V was clipped by 4 bases and J by 4 bases, with 16 bases between them. The DNA of the CDR3 is TGTGCCTGGAACGACCACCGCGAGGTAGAGACCCAGTACTTC. This codes for CAWNDHREVETQYF.

The J gene is TRBJ1-3, the V gene TRBV29-1, with D uncertain. Germline V gene data show CDR1 as SQVTM and CDR2 as ANQGSEA. Trimming removed 3 bases at V and 0 bases at J, with 6 bases between. The CDR3 is 13 amino acids. CDR3 sequence: CSVEEGSGNTIYF. The CDR3 region has the DNA TGCAGCGTTGAGGAGGGCTCTGGAAACACCATATATTTT.

This sequence joins TRBV5-1 and TRBJ2-7; the D gene is possibly TRBD1 (6 bases). CDR1 SGHRS and CDR2 YFSETQ come from the germline V gene. The CDR3 consists of 15 residues. Trimming left V 1 base short and J 6 bases short, with 17 bases between. This CDR3 reads CASSLTGNPGGEQYF. The DNA for the CDR3 is TGCGCCAGCAGCTTGACAGGGAACCCCGGAGGCGAGCAGTACTTC. Full variable domain (rest looked up from reference TRBV5-1 and TRBJ2-7): KAGVTQTPRYLIKTRGQQVTLSCSPISGHRSVSWYQQTPGQGLQFLFEYFSETQRNKGNFPGRFSGRQFSNSRSEMNVSTLELGDSALYLCASSLTGNPGGEQYFGPGTRLTVT.

Of note for this clone: This sample includes further DNA sequences coding for the same CDR3. The J gene is TRBJ2-3, the V gene TRBV5-5; 7 bases are a match to TRBD2. Germline V gives CDR1 SGHKS, CDR2 YYEKEE (reference sequence). After removal of 2 bases from V and 0 bases from J, the junction contained 3 bases not matched to a gene. The CDR3 has 15 residues. This CDR3 reads CASSLGTTSTDTQYF. The CDR3 nucleotides read TGTGCCAGCAGCTTAGGGACTACTAGCACAGATACGCAGTATTTT.

This clone showed up just once. The V call is TRBV7-6, the J call TRBJ2-5; 10 nucleotides align to TRBD2. V was pared by 3 bases and J by 4 bases, with 5 bases of the junction left unmatched. CDR3 length equals 15 residues. Germline V CDR1 and CDR2: SGHVS, FNYEAQ. CDR3 amino acids: CASSLPGLASETQYF. CDR3 nucleotide sequence: TGTGCCAGCAGCTTGCCGGGACTAGCGTCAGAGACCCAGTACTTC.

This chain uses TRBV11-2 with TRBJ2-2, with D possibly TRBD2 on 7 matching bases. Germline-derived CDR1 and CDR2 are SGHAT and FQNNGV. V gave up 5 bases and J gave up 6 bases, with 19 bases separating them. The CDR3 covers 16 residues. The CDR3 DNA reads TGTGCCAGCAGCCCTGGGAGGGCAGGGGCCCCCGGGGAGCTGTTTTTT. Protein sequence: CASSPGRAGAPGELFF.

The J gene is TRBJ1-5, the V gene TRBV10-3; 7 nucleotides match TRBD1. Germline trimming cut 8 bases from V and 3 bases from J; bases unmatched to any gene: 4. The germline V gene encodes CDR1 ENHRY and CDR2 SYGVKD. This CDR3 has 13 residues. The DNA of the CDR3 is TGTGCCATCGGCCAGGGGGACAATCAGCCCCAGCATTTT. Translating gives CAIGQGDNQPQHF.

The genes are TRBV15 and TRBJ2-1, with TRBD1 matching 7 bases. The germline V gene encodes CDR1 LNHNV and CDR2 YYDKDF (reference sequence). Germline trimming cut 9 bases from V and 5 bases from J; bases unmatched to any gene: 7. The CDR3 runs 13 residues. Here the CDR3 reads CATETGMDNEQFF. CDR3 nucleotide sequence: TGTGCCACAGAGACAGGGATGGACAATGAGCAGTTCTTC.

The chain recombines TRBV19 with TRBJ2-1, with 7 bases that match TRBD1. Germline CDR1 is LNHDA and CDR2 is SQIVND (reference sequence). This CDR3 contains 13 residues. V lost 1 base and J lost 12; bases outside the gene matches: 6. CDR3 residues: CASSIGSRDRQFF. In nucleotides, the CDR3 is TGTGCCAGTAGTATAGGGTCCAGGGACAGGCAGTTCTTC.

V is TRBV29-1 and J is TRBJ1-3; D is uncertain. Trimming removed 7 bases at V and 0 bases at J, with 16 bases between. CDR1 and CDR2 from the germline V gene are SQVTM and ANQGSEA. This CDR3 has 15 amino acids. The CDR3 DNA reads TGCAGCGCAATTGGGCCAGGCGCCTCTGGAAACACCATATATTTT. Translating gives CSAIGPGASGNTIYF.

This clone was counted a single time. The rearrangement uses TRBV4-3 and TRBJ1-1, with D perhaps matching TRBD1 (6 bases). Between the trimmed V and J ends, which lost 0 bases and 6 bases, there was a span of 11 bases. The germline V gene encodes CDR1 LGHNA and CDR2 YSLEER. The CDR3 runs to 14 residues. This CDR3 reads CASSQDRRGPEAFF. The CDR3 DNA is TGCGCCAGCAGCCAAGATCGCAGGGGACCTGAAGCTTTCTTT.

V and J are TRBV7-6 and TRBJ2-1, with D perhaps being TRBD1 or TRBD2 (5 bases each). Per germline, CDR1 SGHVS and CDR2 FNYEAQ. The CDR3 contains 15 residues. Trimming cost V 4 bases and J 0 bases, with 10 bases left between them. In DNA form, the CDR3 reads TGTGCCAGCAGCTGGGACCTGAGCTCCTACAATGAGCAGTTCTTC. Translation gives CASSWDLSSYNEQFF.

The rearrangement uses TRBV5-1 and TRBJ2-7; D uncertain. This CDR3 has 14 amino acids. Germline V gene data show CDR1 as SGHRS and CDR2 as YFSETQ. The V end lost 0 bases, the J end lost 3 bases, and 10 bases lay between the germline ends. The CDR3 DNA sequence: TGCGCCAGCAGCTTGGAAGGGTTTGGCTACGAGCAGTACTTC. It codes for CASSLEGFGYEQYF.

This clone appeared a single time. This chain connects TRBV25-1 to TRBJ2-7; a possible D gene is TRBD2 (5 bases). Trimming pared 1 base from V and 2 bases from J, leaving 6 bases between. Germline V gene sequence: CDR1 MGHDK, CDR2 SYGVNS. The CDR3 spans 13 residues. The CDR3, as DNA: TGTGCCAGCAGTGAATCCGGGGCCTACGAGCAGTACTTC. Its translation is CASSESGAYEQYF.

The CDR3 protein is CASSYAQGSEKLFF. The DNA of the CDR3 is TGTGCCAGCAGTTACGCACAGGGGAGTGAAAAACTGTTTTTT. The genes are TRBV6-5 and TRBJ1-4, with 7 nucleotides matching TRBD1. The trim removed 2 bases at V and 7 bases at J, leaving 4 bases unmatched. Germline CDR1 and CDR2: MNHEY and SVGAGI. The CDR3 loop spans 14 amino acids.

The rearrangement links TRBV5-5 to TRBJ2-1, with D unresolved. The V end lost 1 base, the J end lost 5 bases, and 10 bases lay between the germline ends. The germline CDR1 and CDR2 sequences are SGHKS and YYEKEE (reference sequence). This CDR3 has 14 amino acids. CDR3 in DNA: TGTGCCAGCAGCTTGTTTCGGAATAACAATGAGCAGTTCTTC. Amino acid sequence: CASSLFRNNNEQFF.

CDR3 amino acids: CASSSTSGMFGNEQFF. The DNA for the CDR3 is TGTGCCAGCAGCTCCACTAGCGGGATGTTCGGTAATGAGCAGTTCTTC. The genes are TRBV7-9 and TRBJ2-1; TRBD2 matches 10 bases. Germline trimming cut 4 bases from V and 7 bases from J; bases unmatched to any gene: 10. The V gene's germline CDR1 is SEHNR and CDR2 FQNEAQ (reference sequence). The CDR3 contains 16 residues.

This rearrangement joins TRBV9 to TRBJ2-5, with a possible D match to TRBD2 (6 bases). The CDR3 totals 15 residues. The germline V gene encodes CDR1 SGDLS and CDR2 YYNGEE. Trimming stripped 6 bases from V and 2 bases from J, with 17 bases between. The CDR3 nucleotides are TGTGCCAGCACCACTTCTGGAGGGAAACAAGAGACCCAGTACTTC. Amino acids: CASTTSGGKQETQYF.